Listed below are T cell receptor beta chains from one sample, sequenced in a study of blood T cell repertoires in COVID-19. Assay used: immunoSEQ multiplex PCR; TCRdb lists only in-frame clones, some missing. The sample yields about 330,000 clones, 92% seen once. Sequencing was performed on PBMCs or T cells enriched from blood (not recorded which). Receptor source: a woman aged 30 to 39 who had recovered from COVID-19. Each CDR3 is given with its conserved first and last residue. Fields, in order: clone size, V gene, J gene, CDR3 protein. The size of a clone is reported for some rows only, either as once, few or many, or as a class for expanded clones.

size: .; V: TRBV18; J: TRBJ1-5; CDR3: CASSPPEGSNQPQHF
size: .; V: TRBV10-3; J: TRBJ2-7; CDR3: CAISAGSYEQYF
size: .; V: TRBV7-8; J: TRBJ1-1; CDR3: CASSSMRGRTEAFF
size: .; V: TRBV7-9; J: TRBJ2-3; CDR3: CASSPSGNTDTQYF
size: once; V: TRBV28; J: TRBJ1-3; CDR3: CASSLYRSSGNTIYF
size: .; V: TRBV5-6; J: TRBJ2-1; CDR3: CASSFGSEEQFF
size: .; V: TRBV4-2; J: TRBJ2-6; CDR3: CASSPTSSRSGANVLTF
size: .; V: TRBV5-1; J: TRBJ2-1; CDR3: CASSAGTSDYNEQFF
size: .; V: TRBV28; J: TRBJ1-5; CDR3: CASRPQRTGGRNQPQHF
size: .; V: TRBV18; J: TRBJ1-1; CDR3: CASSRGTGYDEAFF
size: .; V: TRBV5-1; J: TRBJ2-3; CDR3: CASSLGGTDTQYF
size: .; V: TRBV27; J: TRBJ2-2; CDR3: CASSLVETGELFF
size: once; V: TRBV21-1; J: TRBJ2-7; CDR3: CASSTAKGVSYEQYF
size: .; V: TRBV18; J: TRBJ1-1; CDR3: CASSETLLGQVNTEAFF
size: few; V: TRBV24-1; J: TRBJ2-1; CDR3: CATSPGSSEQFF
size: .; V: TRBV16; J: TRBJ1-2; CDR3: CASSQYDPGMGYTF
size: once; V: TRBV24-1; J: TRBJ1-1; CDR3: CATSDDSATEAFF
size: .; V: TRBV19; J: TRBJ1-1; CDR3: CASSIGQGAAEAFF
size: .; V: TRBV6-1; J: TRBJ1-2; CDR3: CASSDGQGGFGPNYGYTF
size: once; V: TRBV19; J: TRBJ1-5; CDR3: CATRQGGQPQHF
size: once; V: TRBV4-2; J: TRBJ2-3; CDR3: CASSLVGTSGGADTQYF
size: .; V: TRBV28; J: TRBJ1-1; CDR3: CASSPPSDPPGAFF
size: .; V: TRBV28; J: TRBJ1-2; CDR3: CASSLGGGYTF
size: .; V: TRBV23-1; J: TRBJ1-1; CDR3: CASSQSLGQGTKKMNTEAFF
size: .; V: TRBV5-8; J: TRBJ1-1; CDR3: CASSPRVTEAFF
size: .; V: TRBV12-5; J: TRBJ2-3; CDR3: CASGSLTDTQYF